The 14 T cell receptor beta chains below all came from one sample that was sequenced in a study of blood T cell repertoires in COVID-19. Produced via immunoSEQ multiplex PCR; TCRdb's table is partial and in-frame only. The table includes some 73,000 clones, 70% to 90% detected once. Sequencing was carried out using peripheral blood. The receptors were gathered from a man aged 50-59 years with COVID-19, enrolled during active disease.

V and J are TRBV10-1 and TRBJ1-5, with a weak D call TRBD1 (5 bases). Trimming removed 8 bases at V and 2 bases at J, with 16 bases between. Looked up from germline, CDR1 is WNHNN and CDR2 is SYGVQD (reference sequence). CDR3 size: 15 residues. In DNA form, the CDR3 reads TGCGCCAGCGGAGGCGGGGTCAGGGGCAATCAGCCCCAGCATTTT. Its translation: CASGGGVRGNQPQHF.

This clone came up once. The rearrangement joins TRBV6-4 to TRBJ2-1; TRBD2 is a possible D gene (6 bases). Germline V gene data show CDR1 as MRHNA and CDR2 as SNTAGT. V gave up 5 bases and J gave up 0 bases, with 14 bases separating them. There are 16 residues in the CDR3. The CDR3 DNA reads TGTGCCAGCAGTTCCGAGCGGGCCAACTCCTACAATGAGCAGTTCTTC. It yields the protein CASSSERANSYNEQFF.

V and J are TRBV24-1 and TRBJ2-1; 9 bases agree with TRBD2. The CDR3 extends over 18 amino acids. V gave up 4 bases and J gave up 3 bases; unmatched junction bases: 12. Germline lookup yields CDR1 KGHDR and CDR2 SFDVKD. For the CDR3, the DNA is TGTGCCACCAGTGACTCCGCCGGGGCTAGCGGGATCTACAATGAGCAGTTCTTC. It specifies CATSDSAGASGIYNEQFF.

This chain joins TRBV19 and TRBJ2-3; weak D call: TRBD2 (6 bases). The CDR3 consists of 17 residues. The germline gives CDR1 LNHDA, CDR2 SQIVND (reference sequence). Trimming removed 9 bases at V and 5 bases at J, with 27 bases between. The CDR3, as DNA: TGTGCCAGCGGAGGGCTCCACCGGGACTCCGCTAGAGATACGCAGTATTTT. It encodes CASGGLHRDSARDTQYF.

The chain has TRBV6-6 and TRBJ1-5; possibly TRBD1 for D (6 bases). CDR1 and CDR2 from the germline V gene are MNHNY and SVGAGI (reference sequence). The CDR3 has 16 amino acids. V gave up 6 bases and J gave up 0 bases, with 15 bases separating them. For the CDR3, the DNA is TGTGCCAGCAGGACAGGCAACATTCGTAGCAATCAGCCCCAGCATTTT. Residues: CASRTGNIRSNQPQHF.

The V and J genes are TRBV28 and TRBJ1-5; possibly TRBD1 for D (5 bases). V was clipped by 1 base and J by 7 bases, with 8 bases between them. This CDR3 spans 13 amino acids. Germline V gene lookup returns CDR1 MDHEN and CDR2 SYDVKM. For the CDR3, the DNA is TGTGCCAGCAGTTTATTGGGGGGACAGCCCCAGCATTTT. It specifies CASSLLGGQPQHF.

The rearrangement links TRBV19 to TRBJ1-1; perhaps TRBD1 as D (6 bases). This CDR3 region has 16 residues. V lost 3 bases and J 6 bases, leaving 20 bases between the germline ends. Germline-derived CDR1 and CDR2 are LNHDA and SQIVND (reference sequence). The CDR3 here is CASSIQGFRPSAEAFF. In nucleotides, the CDR3 is TGTGCCAGTAGTATTCAGGGGTTTCGCCCATCCGCTGAAGCTTTCTTT.

This clone was counted a single time. The chain recombines TRBV9 with TRBJ2-7; D is uncertain. The germline V and J ends were trimmed by 3 bases and 5 bases, with 12 bases remaining between them. Germline-derived CDR1 and CDR2 are SGDLS and YYNGEE. This CDR3 contains 13 residues. In DNA, the CDR3 is TGTGCCAGCAGCGCCCACTCAACCAACGAGCAGTACTTC. Protein: CASSAHSTNEQYF.

This sequence joins TRBV15 and TRBJ2-5, with TRBD1 matching over 9 bases. The V gene's germline CDR1 is LNHNV and CDR2 YYDKDF (reference sequence). V lost 4 bases, J lost 2 bases, and 11 bases stayed unmatched. The length of the CDR3 is 17 residues. In DNA form, the CDR3 reads TGTGCCACCAGCACCAGAACAGGGGGCAGGGGTCAAGAGACCCAGTACTTC. Translated, it gives CATSTRTGGRGQETQYF.

The chain joins TRBV25-1 to TRBJ2-5; 12 nucleotides match TRBD1. With 4 bases clipped from V and 5 bases from J, the junction kept 14 bases outside the gene matches. The CDR3 consists of 18 residues. The germline gives CDR1 MGHDK, CDR2 SYGVNS. CDR3 amino acids: CASSAGQGALASGETQYF. CDR3 DNA sequence: TGTGCCAGCAGTGCGGGACAGGGGGCTTTAGCTAGTGGTGAGACCCAGTACTTC.

The chain couples TRBV5-1 to TRBJ2-5; 7 positions match TRBD1. The CDR3 extends over 14 amino acids. The J segment lost 3 bases and the V segment lost 1 base, leaving 3 bases of the junction unmatched. Germline V lookup: CDR1 SGHRS, CDR2 YFSETQ. This CDR3 reads CASSLMGQKETQYF. In DNA form, the CDR3 reads TGCGCCAGCAGCTTGATGGGACAGAAAGAGACCCAGTACTTC.

V and J are TRBV6-5 and TRBJ1-5; unclear D gene. The CDR3 is made up of 13 amino acids. The germline gives CDR1 MNHEY, CDR2 SVGAGI. Trimming took 2 bases from V and 4 from J, leaving 6 bases between them. CDR3 region: CASSYRINQPQHF. For the CDR3, the DNA is TGTGCCAGCAGTTACCGTATTAATCAGCCCCAGCATTTT.

This clone appeared a single time. This chain connects TRBV27 to TRBJ2-7; 8 bases are shared with TRBD2. The germline V gene has CDR1 MNHEY and CDR2 SMNVEV (reference sequence). Trimming at V came to 6 bases and at J to 2 bases, leaving 9 bases not matched to a gene. The CDR3 has 15 amino acids. CDR3 in amino acids: CASSQLAGGTYEQYF. In DNA, the CDR3 is TGTGCCAGCAGCCAGTTGGCGGGAGGTACCTACGAGCAGTACTTC.

The J gene is TRBJ2-7, the V gene TRBV6-5; D might be TRBD1 (6 bases). V dropped 10 bases and J dropped 0 bases, with 13 bases sitting between them. This CDR3 is 13 amino acids long. Germline CDR1 is MNHEY and CDR2 is SVGAGI. CDR3 DNA sequence: TGTGCCACCCTACAGGGAATCTCCTACGAGCAGTACTTC. It encodes CATLQGISYEQYF.